This T cell receptor (beta chain) was identified in a study of T cell changes during pregnancy in multiple sclerosis. Only in-frame clones appear in the TCRdb table, and some are missing; sequencing was by immunoSEQ multiplex PCR. The sample consists of under 100,000 clones, nearly 95% of them appearing once. Deletions cut 4 bases from V and 7 bases from J, with 11 bases between. Germline assignment: CDR1 SGHTA and CDR2 FQGNSA. The CDR3 totals 13 residues. The TCR comes from a female donor with multiple sclerosis, enrolled in a pregnancy study. Specimen: peripheral blood, collected in the second trimester of pregnancy. The chain recombines TRBV7-2 with TRBJ2-1, with D possibly matching TRBD2 (6 bases). The CDR3 loop is CASSSEAGNEQFF. The DNA of the CDR3 is TGTGCCAGCAGCTCGGAAGCGGGTAATGAGCAGTTCTTC.